This entry features one T cell receptor (beta chain) sequence. Its antigen is currently unknown. The length of the CDR3 is 14 residues. V shed 7 bases and J shed 7 bases, with 19 bases lying between them. Germline V gene sequence: CDR1 KGHSH, CDR2 LQKENI. The sample is drawn from a study of blood T cells in healthy people across ages. Study-wide points: Age advanced and TCR beta diversity per million T cells fell, roughly linearly. Naive CD4+ cell counts and diversity both ran higher in long-lived than in aged donors.

Through a sample-barcoded 5' primer and a J-beta primer mix, a second PCR was run for about 7 to 12 cycles. The template-switch adaptor was a 5' adaptor with 12 random nucleotides. It tagged each cDNA molecule. TCRdb re-derived calls from the 5' RACE reads in MiXCR, one entry per CDR3 protein. The sample records fewer than 800,000 distinct CDR3 sequences, about 32% being singletons. The sequence derives from a woman older than 75 in good health. Sequencing used blood. This chain connects TRBV18 to TRBJ1-2; possibly TRBD1 for D (5 bases). The CDR3 protein is CASLPGRDSSGYTF. The CDR3 DNA reads as TGTGCCAGCTTACCCGGCAGGGATTCGAGTGGCTACACCTTC.